These 14 T cell receptor beta chains were sequenced from one sample in a study of cytomegalovirus exposure and HLA in healthy donors. Researchers ran the PCR with 60 Vbeta and 13 Jbeta primers. Produced via immunoSEQ multiplex PCR; TCRdb's table is partial and in-frame only. Found here are about 190,000 clones, over 70% of them singletons; the top ten hold 1% to 1.5%. Sequencing was done on a sample of PBMCs. All receptors come from a man younger than 45 in good health and CMV-seronegative.

About this clone itself: A junction boundary mismatches the germline segment, possibly from a read error. V gene TRBV5-1 combines with J gene TRBJ1-2, with no clear D. The CDR3 is made up of 16 amino acids. CDR1 and CDR2 from the germline V gene are SGHRS and YFSETQ. The CDR3 region is CASSSGSLEGSYVYTF. In DNA form, the CDR3 reads TGCGCCAGCAGCTCCGGGAGCCTCGAAGGGAGCTATGTCTACACCTTC.

The chain couples TRBV5-1 to TRBJ2-5, with D maybe TRBD1 (6 bases). The CDR3 has 15 amino acids. Germline lookup yields CDR1 SGHRS and CDR2 YFSETQ. Trimming removed 4 bases from V and 4 bases from J, with 17 bases in between. This chain's CDR3 is CASSRSAGVLETQYF. CDR3 coding DNA: TGCGCCAGCAGCAGGTCGGCAGGGGTATTAGAGACCCAGTACTTC.

The rearrangement joins TRBV4-1 to TRBJ2-7; the match to TRBD1 covers 7 bases. Trimming removed 4 bases from V and 2 bases from J; junction bases left unmatched: 2. Per germline, CDR1 MGHRA and CDR2 YSYEKL. The CDR3 length is 13 residues. CDR3 DNA sequence: TGCGCCAGCAGCCGGGGACAGACCTACGAGCAGTACTTC. This encodes CASSRGQTYEQYF.

About this clone: At the DNA level, this CDR3 is encoded by other sequences in the same sample as well. The J gene is TRBJ2-7, the V gene TRBV19; 7 nucleotides agree with TRBD1. The CDR3 runs to 11 residues. CDR1 LNHDA and CDR2 SQIVND come from the germline V gene (reference sequence). Trimming at V came to 7 bases and at J to 7 bases, leaving 4 bases not matched to a gene. The chain's CDR3 is CASKGAWEQYF. The CDR3 region has the DNA TGTGCCAGTAAGGGGGCCTGGGAGCAGTACTTC.

There are a few counts of this clone. The rearrangement links TRBV6-4 to TRBJ2-2; TRBD1 matches 8 bases. With 5 bases clipped from V and 5 bases from J, the junction kept 7 bases outside the gene matches. The CDR3 length is 15 residues. Looked up from germline, CDR1 is MRHNA and CDR2 is SNTAGT. The CDR3 loop is CASSTDRGSTGELFF. The CDR3 nucleotides are TGTGCCAGCAGTACCGACAGGGGCAGTACCGGGGAGCTGTTTTTT.

A word on this clone: At one of its ends the junction is not consistent with the germline gene, which may arise from a read error. This chain uses TRBV7-9 with TRBJ1-1; TRBD1 is a possible D gene (5 bases). This CDR3 spans 15 amino acids. In germline, CDR1 is SEHNR, CDR2 FQNEAQ (reference sequence). CDR3 sequence (DNA): TGTTCCAGCAGCTGGGGGGGTAGGGGGAACACTGAAGCTTTCTTT. It codes for CSSSWGGRGNTEAFF.

The genes are TRBV6-6 and TRBJ1-4; 7 positions match TRBD1. Germline V lookup: CDR1 MNHNY, CDR2 SVGAGI (reference sequence). The CDR3 loop spans 15 amino acids. The ends lost 4 bases at V and 4 bases at J; junction bases unmatched: 6. For the CDR3, the DNA is TGTGCCAGCAGTTTCACAGGGGCCCGTAATGAAAAACTGTTTTTT. It codes for CASSFTGARNEKLFF.

This chain links TRBV7-2 with TRBJ2-7; 7 bases agree with TRBD1. The trim removed 3 bases at V and 5 bases at J, leaving 16 bases unmatched. The CDR3 runs to 17 residues. In germline, CDR1 is SGHTA, CDR2 FQGNSA. CDR3: CASSFKVRQGVANEQYF. The CDR3 coding sequence is TGTGCCAGCAGCTTTAAAGTTAGGCAGGGGGTAGCAAACGAGCAGTACTTC. The full variable domain, with the rest looked up from reference TRBV7-2 and TRBJ2-7, is GAGVSQSPSNKVTEKGKDVELRCDPISGHTALYWYRQSLGQGLEFLIYFQGNSAPDKSGLPSDRFSAERTGGSVSTLTIQRTQQEDSAVYLCASSFKVRQGVANEQYFGPGTRLTVT.

The gene calls are TRBV7-9 and TRBJ2-1; D uncertain. The germline V gene has CDR1 SEHNR and CDR2 FQNEAQ (reference sequence). The CDR3 loop spans 14 amino acids. The V and J ends lost 1 base and 6 bases respectively, with 10 bases between them. The CDR3 DNA reads as TGTGCCAGCAGCTTAGTCTTGCTAAGCAATGAGCAGTTCTTC. Protein product: CASSLVLLSNEQFF.

The chain links TRBV27 to TRBJ2-1, with a tentative D call TRBD2 (6 bases). Trimming stripped 2 bases from V and 8 bases from J, with 7 bases between. The germline gives CDR1 MNHEY, CDR2 SMNVEV (reference sequence). This CDR3 comprises 12 residues. The CDR3 loop reads CASSLRRDEQFF. The CDR3 nucleotides are TGTGCCAGCAGTTTAAGGAGGGATGAGCAGTTCTTC.

This sequence joins TRBV6-5 and TRBJ2-5; D is uncertain. The J call is uncertain, as TRBJ2-7 better fits the DNA end. The germline V gene has CDR1 MNHEY and CDR2 SVGAGI. CDR3 length equals 15 residues. CDR3 sequence reads: CASSADSLSSYEQYF. The CDR3 DNA is TGTGCCAGCAGTGCCGACTCCCTCAGCTCCTACGAGCAGTACTTC.

This sequence joins TRBV6-5 and TRBJ1-5, with D perhaps matching TRBD1 (6 bases). Trimming took off 10 bases at V and 5 bases at J, with 21 bases between the two ends. Germline V gene data show CDR1 as MNHEY and CDR2 as SVGAGI. CDR3 length equals 15 residues. The CDR3 sequence is CATKADSLRHQPQHF. The CDR3 coding sequence is TGTGCCACAAAAGCGGACAGCCTACGGCATCAGCCCCAGCATTTT.

The DNA for the CDR3 is TGTGCCAGCAGCTTAGCAGGGGGCTTGAACACTGAAGCTTTCTTT. Translation gives CASSLAGGLNTEAFF. This chain links TRBV11-1 with TRBJ1-1; 7 bases line up with TRBD1. V lost 0 bases to trimming and J lost 0 bases; unmatched junction nucleotides: 1. The CDR3 consists of 15 residues. CDR1 and CDR2 from the germline V gene are SGHAT and FQDESV (reference sequence).

This clone was observed a few times. The chain is built from TRBV15 and TRBJ2-5; D perhaps matches TRBD2 (6 bases). V lost 3 bases and J lost 5, with 13 bases in between. The CDR3 is 14 amino acids. Germline V gene lookup returns CDR1 LNHNV and CDR2 YYDKDF (reference sequence). This CDR3 is CATSRGGGIETQYF. The CDR3 bases are TGTGCCACCAGCAGGGGAGGCGGGATTGAGACCCAGTACTTC.